The T cell receptor beta chain described here comes from a study of molecular identifiers for immune sequencing clone quantification. Study observations and caveats: Barcode collisions between identical TCR molecules could shrink estimates of highly expanded clone sizes. The share of molecules held by clones above 20 RNA copies was over 99% in effector cells and under 1% in naive cells.

In its sample, this clonotype was seen many times. Its matching antigen is unknown. For bulk TCR libraries, previously described methods and listed TCR primers were used. One entry per CDR3 protein results from TCRdb running MiXCR on the PCR reads. This sample has about 640,000 distinct CDR3 sequences; 15% to 20% occur once, and the top ten carry 0.85%. The V end lost 4 bases, the J end lost 9 bases, and 13 bases lay between the germline ends. The CDR3 loop spans 12 amino acids. Germline assignment: CDR1 MNHEY and CDR2 SVGEGT. The specimen was naive CD8+ T cells from blood, with Jurkat cell RNA spiked in. The subset here: FACS-sorted CD8+CD4-CCR7+CD45RA+ naive T cells. The V call is TRBV6-2 or TRBV6-3, the J call TRBJ2-7; D remains unclear. The receptor comes from a human donor in good health. Some libraries in this study had Jurkat cell RNA spiked in. The CDR3 region has the DNA TGTGCCAGCAGTTCTCCCGGATTCCCGCAGTACTTC. As protein: CASSSPGFPQYF.